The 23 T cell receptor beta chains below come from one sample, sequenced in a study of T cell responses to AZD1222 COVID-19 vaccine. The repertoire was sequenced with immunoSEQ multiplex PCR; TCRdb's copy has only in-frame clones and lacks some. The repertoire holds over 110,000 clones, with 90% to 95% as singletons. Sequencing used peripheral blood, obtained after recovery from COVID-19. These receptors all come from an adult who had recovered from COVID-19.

The DNA of the CDR3 is TGTGCCAGCAGCTTGGGCGAAAAACTGTTTTTT. This codes for CASSLGEKLFF. V and J are TRBV12-1 and TRBJ1-4; the D call TRBD1 from the table was never checked on the DNA. TRBV12-1 is given as a pseudogene. The length of the CDR3 is 11 residues.

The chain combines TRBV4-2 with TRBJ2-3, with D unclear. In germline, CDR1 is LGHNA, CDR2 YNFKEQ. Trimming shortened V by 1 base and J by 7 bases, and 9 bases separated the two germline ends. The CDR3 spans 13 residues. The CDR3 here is CASSQGGVNTQYF. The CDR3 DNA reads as TGTGCCAGCAGCCAAGGAGGAGTAAATACGCAGTATTTT.

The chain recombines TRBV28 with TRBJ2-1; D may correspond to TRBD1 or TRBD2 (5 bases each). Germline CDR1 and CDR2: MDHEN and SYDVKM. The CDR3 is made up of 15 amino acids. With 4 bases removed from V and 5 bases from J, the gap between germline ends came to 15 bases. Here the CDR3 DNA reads TGTGCCAGCAGTTCCGAGGGGAGCTCGAACAATGAGCAGTTCTTC. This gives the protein CASSSEGSSNNEQFF.

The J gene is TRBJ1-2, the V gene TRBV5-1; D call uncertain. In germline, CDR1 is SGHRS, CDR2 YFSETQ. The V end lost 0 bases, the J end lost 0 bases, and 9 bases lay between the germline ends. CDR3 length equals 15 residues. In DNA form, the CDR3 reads TGCGCCAGCAGCTTGGAGCCAAGAGCTAACTATGGCTACACCTTC. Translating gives CASSLEPRANYGYTF.

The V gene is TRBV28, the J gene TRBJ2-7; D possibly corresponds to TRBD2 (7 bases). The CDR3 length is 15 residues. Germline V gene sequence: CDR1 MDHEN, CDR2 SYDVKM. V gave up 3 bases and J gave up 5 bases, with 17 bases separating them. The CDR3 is CASSLRVRGGHEQYF. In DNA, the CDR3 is TGTGCCAGCAGTTTGAGGGTGAGGGGGGGCCACGAGCAGTACTTC.

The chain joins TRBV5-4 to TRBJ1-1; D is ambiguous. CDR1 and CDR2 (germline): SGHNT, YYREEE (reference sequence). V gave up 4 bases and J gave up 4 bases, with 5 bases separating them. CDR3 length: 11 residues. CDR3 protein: CASSLGTEAFF. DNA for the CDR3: TGTGCCAGCAGCCTGGGCACTGAAGCTTTCTTT.

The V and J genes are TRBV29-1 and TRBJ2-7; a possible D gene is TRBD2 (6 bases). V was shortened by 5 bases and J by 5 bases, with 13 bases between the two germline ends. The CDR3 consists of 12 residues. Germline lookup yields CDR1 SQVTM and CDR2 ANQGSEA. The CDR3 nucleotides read TGCAGCGTTCAGGCAGGGACTCACGAGCAGTACTTC. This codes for CSVQAGTHEQYF.

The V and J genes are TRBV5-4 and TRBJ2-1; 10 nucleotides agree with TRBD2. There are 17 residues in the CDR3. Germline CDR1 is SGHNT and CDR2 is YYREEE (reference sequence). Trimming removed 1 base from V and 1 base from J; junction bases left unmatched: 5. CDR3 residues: CASSLSLAGESYNEQFF. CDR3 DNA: TGTGCCAGCAGCTTGTCGCTAGCGGGAGAGTCCTACAATGAGCAGTTCTTC.

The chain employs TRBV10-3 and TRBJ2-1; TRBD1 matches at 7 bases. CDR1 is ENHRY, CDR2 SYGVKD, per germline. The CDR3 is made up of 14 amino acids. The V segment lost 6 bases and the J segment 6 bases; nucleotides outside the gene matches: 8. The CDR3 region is CAISRQGEGNEQFF. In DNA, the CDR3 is TGTGCCATCAGCCGACAGGGTGAGGGCAATGAGCAGTTCTTC.

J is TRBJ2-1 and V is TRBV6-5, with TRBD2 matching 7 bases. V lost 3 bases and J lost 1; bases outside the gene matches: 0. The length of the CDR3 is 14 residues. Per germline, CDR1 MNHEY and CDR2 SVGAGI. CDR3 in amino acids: CASSYSGSYNEQFF. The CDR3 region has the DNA TGTGCCAGCAGTTATAGCGGGTCCTACAATGAGCAGTTCTTC.

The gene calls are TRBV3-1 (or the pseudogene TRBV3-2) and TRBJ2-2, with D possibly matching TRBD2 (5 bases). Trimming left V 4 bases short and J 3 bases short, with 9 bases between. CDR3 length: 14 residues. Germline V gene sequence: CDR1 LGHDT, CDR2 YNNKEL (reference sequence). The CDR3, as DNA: TGTGCCAGCAGCCGCCCGAGGGACACCGGGGAGCTGTTTTTT. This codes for CASSRPRDTGELFF.

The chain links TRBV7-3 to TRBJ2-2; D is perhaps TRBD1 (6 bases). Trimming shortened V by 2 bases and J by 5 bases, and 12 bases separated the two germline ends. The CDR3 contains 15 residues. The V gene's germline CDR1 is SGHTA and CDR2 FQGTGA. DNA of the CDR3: TGTGCCAGCAGCTTACGGTCACAGGGAACCGGGGAGCTGTTTTTT. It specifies CASSLRSQGTGELFF.

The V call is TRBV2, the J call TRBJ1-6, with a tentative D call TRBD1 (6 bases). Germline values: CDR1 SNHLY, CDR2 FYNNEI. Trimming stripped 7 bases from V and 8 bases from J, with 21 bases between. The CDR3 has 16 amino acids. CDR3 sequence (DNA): TGTGCCAGCATCCCGGACAGTTACTATAACGATTCACCCCTCCACTTT. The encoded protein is CASIPDSYYNDSPLHF.

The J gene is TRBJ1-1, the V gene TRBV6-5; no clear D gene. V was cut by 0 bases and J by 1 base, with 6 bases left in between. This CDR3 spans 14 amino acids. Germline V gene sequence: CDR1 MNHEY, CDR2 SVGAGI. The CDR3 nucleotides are TGTGCCAGCAGTTACTCGAGGGCGAACACTGAAGCTTTCTTT. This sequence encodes CASSYSRANTEAFF.

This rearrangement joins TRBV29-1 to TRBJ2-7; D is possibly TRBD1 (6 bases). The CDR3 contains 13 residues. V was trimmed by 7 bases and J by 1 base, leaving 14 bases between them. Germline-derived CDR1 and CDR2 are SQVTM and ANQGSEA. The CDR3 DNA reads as TGCAGCGCCCGACAGGTCAATTCCTACGAGCAGTACTTC. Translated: CSARQVNSYEQYF.

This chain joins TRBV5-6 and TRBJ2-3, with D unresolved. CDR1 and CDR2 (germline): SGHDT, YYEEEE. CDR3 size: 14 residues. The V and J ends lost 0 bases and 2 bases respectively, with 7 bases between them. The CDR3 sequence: CASSLGAYTDTQYF. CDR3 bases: TGTGCCAGCAGCTTGGGCGCATACACAGATACGCAGTATTTT.

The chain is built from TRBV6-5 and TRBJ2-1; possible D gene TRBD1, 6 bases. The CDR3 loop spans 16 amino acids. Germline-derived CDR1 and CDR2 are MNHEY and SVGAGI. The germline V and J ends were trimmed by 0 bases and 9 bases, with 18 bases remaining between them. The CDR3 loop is CASSYSGGISVGEQFF. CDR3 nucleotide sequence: TGTGCCAGCAGTTACTCAGGGGGTATAAGCGTAGGTGAGCAGTTCTTC.

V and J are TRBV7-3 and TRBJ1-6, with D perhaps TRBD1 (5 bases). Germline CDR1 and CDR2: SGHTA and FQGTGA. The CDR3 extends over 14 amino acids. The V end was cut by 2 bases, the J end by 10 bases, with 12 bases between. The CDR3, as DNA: TGTGCCAGCAGCTTAGCAGGGTCGGGGTCACCCCTCCACTTT. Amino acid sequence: CASSLAGSGSPLHF.

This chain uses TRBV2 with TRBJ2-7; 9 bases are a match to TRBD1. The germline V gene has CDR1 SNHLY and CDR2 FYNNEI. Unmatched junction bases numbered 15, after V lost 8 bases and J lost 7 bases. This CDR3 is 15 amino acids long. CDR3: CASSDRDRAPGEQYF. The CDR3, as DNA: TGTGCCAGCTCAGACCGGGACAGGGCACCGGGGGAGCAGTACTTC.

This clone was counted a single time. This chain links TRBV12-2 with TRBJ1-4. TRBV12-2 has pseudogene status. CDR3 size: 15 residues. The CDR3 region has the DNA TGTGCAAGTCGCTTAAGGGTCCAGGATGCCGAAAAACTGTTTTTT. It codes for CASRLRVQDAEKLFF.

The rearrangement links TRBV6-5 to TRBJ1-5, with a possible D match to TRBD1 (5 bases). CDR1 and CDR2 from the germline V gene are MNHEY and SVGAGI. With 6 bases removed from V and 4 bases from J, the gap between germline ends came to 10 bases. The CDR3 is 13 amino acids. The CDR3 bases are TGTGCCAGCAGACAGGTGACAAATCAGCCCCAGCATTTT. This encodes CASRQVTNQPQHF.

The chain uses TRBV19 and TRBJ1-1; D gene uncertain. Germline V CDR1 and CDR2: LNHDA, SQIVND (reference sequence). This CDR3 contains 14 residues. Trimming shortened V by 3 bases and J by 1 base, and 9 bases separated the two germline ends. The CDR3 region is CASSIPRTNTEAFF. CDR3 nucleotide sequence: TGTGCCAGTAGTATCCCACGGACGAACACTGAAGCTTTCTTT. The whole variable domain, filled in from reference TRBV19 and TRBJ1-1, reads DGGITQSPKYLFRKEGQNVTLSCEQNLNHDAMYWYRQDPGQGLRLIYYSQIVNDFQKGDIAEGYSVSREKKESFPLTVTSAQKNPTAFYLCASSIPRTNTEAFFGQGTRLTVV.

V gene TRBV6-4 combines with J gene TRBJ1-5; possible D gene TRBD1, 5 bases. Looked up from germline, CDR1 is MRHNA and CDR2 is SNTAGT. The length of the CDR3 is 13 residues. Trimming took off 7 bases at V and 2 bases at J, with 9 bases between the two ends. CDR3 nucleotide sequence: TGTGCCAGCAAAGACAGTGGCAATCAGCCCCAGCATTTT. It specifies CASKDSGNQPQHF.